This paragraph covers one T cell receptor beta chain sequence. What it binds is not known. This table comes from immunoSEQ multiplex PCR, and its TCRdb copy is limited to in-frame clones, with some not included. The sample contains around 40,000 clones, under 75% of which appear only once. The CDR3 runs to 16 residues. Germline assignment: CDR1 LNHDA and CDR2 SQIVND (reference sequence). V was trimmed by 5 bases and J by 3 bases, leaving 17 bases between them. The data were taken from a study of PD-1 blockade in classical Hodgkin lymphoma. Study-wide findings and caveats: Those starting nivolumab under 1 year post-ASCT were excluded.

Relapses following autologous stem cell transplantation were seen in all patients, with brentuximab vedotin exposure varying. The chain carries TRBV19 and TRBJ1-5; D possibly corresponds to TRBD1 (5 bases). The origin of this receptor is a human donor with classical Hodgkin lymphoma. This sample comprised peripheral blood mononuclear cells (PBMCs), obtained at baseline. CDR3 DNA: TGTGCCAGTAGTCAGGGACCCTCACGCCCCAATCAGCCCCAGCATTTT. This translates into CASSQGPSRPNQPQHF.